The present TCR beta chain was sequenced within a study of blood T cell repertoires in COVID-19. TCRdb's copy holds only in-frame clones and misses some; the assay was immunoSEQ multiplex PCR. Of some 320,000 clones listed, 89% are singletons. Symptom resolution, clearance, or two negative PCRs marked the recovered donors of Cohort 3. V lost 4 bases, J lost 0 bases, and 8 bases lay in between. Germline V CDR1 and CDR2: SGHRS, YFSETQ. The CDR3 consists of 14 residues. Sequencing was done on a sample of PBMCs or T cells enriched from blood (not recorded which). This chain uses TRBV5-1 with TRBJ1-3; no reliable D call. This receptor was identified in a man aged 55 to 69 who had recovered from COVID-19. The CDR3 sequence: CASSTTHSGNTIYF. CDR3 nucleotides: TGCGCCAGCAGCACTACACACTCTGGAAACACCATATATTTT.